This TCR beta chain was recovered during a study of beta chain features in type 1 diabetes. Sequenced material consisted of expressed TCRB transcripts (all of the isolated RNA was reverse transcribed). Generated by immunoSEQ multiplex PCR, the TCRdb table keeps only in-frame clones and is missing some. The profile shows around 310,000 clones, around an eighth of them singletons. About this clone itself: Its antigen is still unknown.

Study-level points and caveats: Moderate but significant shortening of TCRB CDR3s was recorded in all four CD4+ subsets from Type 1 diabetes patients. Within patients, naive, central memory and Treg TCRB repertoires seemed more similar than within healthy donors.

Sequenced sample: naive CD4+ T cells from blood. The sequence was collected from a woman in her late teens or twenties with type 1 diabetes.

The CDR3: CASGQGGETQYF. The CDR3 DNA reads TGTGCCAGTGGACAGGGGGGAGAGACCCAGTACTTC. The rearrangement links TRBV5-5 to TRBJ2-5; 10 bases are shared with TRBD1. CDR1 is SGHKS, CDR2 YYEKEE, per germline (reference sequence). The CDR3 runs 12 residues. The J segment lost 4 bases and the V segment lost 8 bases, leaving 2 bases of the junction unmatched. The full variable domain, completed using reference TRBV5-5 and TRBJ2-5, is DAGVTQSPTHLIKTRGQQVTLRCSPISGHKSVSWYQQVLGQGPQFIFQYYEKEERGRGNFPDRFSARQFPNYSSELNVNALLLGDSALYLCASGQGGETQYFGPGTRLLVL.